This T cell receptor beta chain emerged from a study of T cells after yellow fever vaccination. MiXCR, applied by TCRdb to the 5' RACE reads, yields one record per CDR3 protein. Of about 220,000 distinct CDR3 sequences listed, around 3.1% are singletons. Germline trimming cut 2 bases from V and 7 bases from J; bases unmatched to any gene: 9. CDR3 length: 17 amino acids. Germline assignment: CDR1 LGHNA and CDR2 YNFKEQ. This clonotype was observed many times. V is TRBV4-2 and J is TRBJ2-2; 11 positions match TRBD1. This sample comprised CD4+ T cells sorted from PBMCs, obtained 10 days after the yellow fever booster vaccination. This TCR was sampled from a man younger than 35 who received the YFV17D yellow fever vaccine. CDR3 nucleotide sequence: TGTGCCAGCAGCCAACAATCGGGGACAGGGGGAGGCGGGGAGCTGTTTTTT. Encoded protein: CASSQQSGTGGGGELFF.